The 12 T cell receptor beta chains below all came from one sample that was sequenced in a study of cytomegalovirus exposure and HLA in healthy donors. Primers included in the PCR were 60 Vbeta and 13 Jbeta primers. TCRdb keeps only in-frame clones here, not all; method: immunoSEQ multiplex PCR. The data hold about 170,000 clones, with roughly 78% observed a single time. The sequenced sample consisted of PBMCs. The receptors originated from a man in his forties in good health and CMV-seropositive.

The CDR3, as DNA: TGCGCCAGCAGCTCAGACCAGGGGCCCTACGAGCAGTACTTC. Protein product: CASSSDQGPYEQYF. V gene TRBV5-1 combines with J gene TRBJ2-7; possibly TRBD1 for D (6 bases). The V gene lost 3 bases and the J gene lost 2 bases, with 12 bases spanning the gap. This CDR3 is 14 amino acids long. From germline, CDR1 is SGHRS and CDR2 YFSETQ.

The V gene is TRBV6-4, the J gene TRBJ1-1, with no clear D. Germline CDR1 reads MRHNA; CDR2 reads SNTAGT. This CDR3 has 13 residues. V lost 8 bases and J lost 5, with 15 bases in between. The CDR3 DNA is TGTGCCAGCTCCTACAGCCCGGGGACTGAAGCTTTCTTT. Its translation: CASSYSPGTEAFF.

The sample holds a few counts of this clone. This rearrangement joins TRBV4-2 to TRBJ1-1; 9 positions agree with TRBD1. The CDR3 sequence is 17 residues long. Germline lookup yields CDR1 LGHNA and CDR2 YNFKEQ. V lost 5 bases and J lost 0; bases outside the gene matches: 10. The chain's CDR3 is CASSSRQGGLMNTEAFF. CDR3 sequence (DNA): TGTGCCAGCAGCAGCCGACAGGGGGGCCTCATGAACACTGAAGCTTTCTTT.

The rearrangement links TRBV6-5 to TRBJ2-7; 7 bases agree with TRBD2. Germline values: CDR1 MNHEY, CDR2 SVGAGI. With V trimmed by 8 bases and J by 6 bases, 13 bases remained unmatched. There are 14 residues in the CDR3. The CDR3 protein is CASRIAPPSGEQYF. Here the CDR3 DNA reads TGTGCCAGCCGCATCGCACCTCCTAGCGGCGAGCAGTACTTC.

V and J are TRBV10-1 and TRBJ2-1; D not resolved. Trimming removed 11 bases from V and 15 bases from J, with 11 bases in between. The CDR3 has 8 residues. Germline V gene data show CDR1 as WNHNN and CDR2 as SYGVQD (reference sequence). The CDR3 protein is CAQLVTFF. CDR3 bases: TGCGCCCAGCTAGTGACGTTCTTC.

The chain employs TRBV18 and TRBJ1-2; D is perhaps TRBD1 (5 bases). The CDR3 consists of 13 residues. CDR1 and CDR2 from the germline V gene are KGHSH and LQKENI. V was shortened by 3 bases and J by 6 bases, with 11 bases between the two germline ends. CDR3 DNA: TGTGCCAGCTCACCCGGGGGAGGTCATGGCTACACCTTC. It translates to CASSPGGGHGYTF.

This chain connects TRBV5-5 to TRBJ1-2; TRBD1 might be the D (6 bases). Germline V lookup: CDR1 SGHKS, CDR2 YYEKEE (reference sequence). The CDR3 runs 15 residues. The germline V and J ends were trimmed by 0 bases and 6 bases, with 15 bases remaining between them. CDR3 protein: CASSLEGYRANGYTF. In nucleotides, the CDR3 is TGTGCCAGCAGCTTGGAAGGTTACAGGGCGAATGGCTACACCTTC. The variable domain in full, with the rest retrieved from reference TRBV5-5 and TRBJ1-2, is DAGVTQSPTHLIKTRGQQVTLRCSPISGHKSVSWYQQVLGQGPQFIFQYYEKEERGRGNFPDRFSARQFPNYSSELNVNALLLGDSALYLCASSLEGYRANGYTFGSGTRLTVV.

The chain carries TRBV9 and TRBJ1-3, with D perhaps TRBD1 (5 bases). Trimming cost V 0 bases and J 4 bases, with 11 bases left between them. Germline V lookup: CDR1 SGDLS, CDR2 YYNGEE. This CDR3 has 15 residues. The CDR3 bases are TGTGCCAGCAGCGTAGAAGGGGCGAAGGGAAACACCATATATTTT. Translating it yields CASSVEGAKGNTIYF.

This clone was counted only a few times. The V and J genes are TRBV30 and TRBJ1-2, with TRBD1 as a possible D gene (6 bases). The CDR3 covers 14 residues. From germline, CDR1 is GTSNPN and CDR2 SVGIG (reference sequence). The germline V and J ends were trimmed by 3 bases and 8 bases, with 19 bases remaining between them. CDR3 sequence: CAWRPSAEGGGYTF. The CDR3 nucleotides are TGTGCCTGGAGGCCCTCAGCCGAGGGGGGGGGCTACACCTTC.

This clone was found once. The chain employs TRBV2 and TRBJ1-6, with D tentatively TRBD1 (6 bases). CDR1 SNHLY and CDR2 FYNNEI come from the germline V gene. CDR3 length equals 13 residues. The ends were cut back, 9 bases at V and 7 bases at J, with 13 bases in the middle. CDR3 sequence (DNA): TGTGCCAGTCCGACAGGAACCAATTCACCCCTCCACTTT. Translated, it gives CASPTGTNSPLHF.

There are a few counts of this clone. J is TRBJ1-2 and V is TRBV6-5; 8 nucleotides align to TRBD1. Germline V gene sequence: CDR1 MNHEY, CDR2 SVGAGI. V dropped 6 bases and J dropped 3; count of bases not matched to a gene: 3. The CDR3 has 13 residues. The CDR3 spells CASSPDRDYGYTF. CDR3 in DNA: TGTGCCAGCAGCCCGGACAGGGACTATGGCTACACCTTC.

This chain connects TRBV11-1 to TRBJ2-1; 7 bases are shared with TRBD1. There are 13 residues in the CDR3. Germline loops: CDR1 SGHAT, CDR2 FQDESV (reference sequence). The V gene end was trimmed by 1 base and the J gene end by 9 bases; junction bases not matched to a gene: 3. The CDR3 DNA follows: TGTGCCAGCAGCTTAGAAGGGGGCGGTGAGCAGTTCTTC. Amino acids: CASSLEGGGEQFF.